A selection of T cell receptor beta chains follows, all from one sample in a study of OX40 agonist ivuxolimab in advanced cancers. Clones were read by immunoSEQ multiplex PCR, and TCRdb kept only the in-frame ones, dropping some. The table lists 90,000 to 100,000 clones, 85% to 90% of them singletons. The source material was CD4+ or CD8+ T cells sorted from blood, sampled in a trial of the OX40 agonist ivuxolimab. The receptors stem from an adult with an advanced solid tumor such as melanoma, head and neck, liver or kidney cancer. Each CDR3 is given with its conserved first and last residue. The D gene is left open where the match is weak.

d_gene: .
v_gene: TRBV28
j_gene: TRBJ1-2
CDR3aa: CASSLTVATDF
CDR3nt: TGTGCCAGCAGTCTAACTGTCGCAACAGACTTC

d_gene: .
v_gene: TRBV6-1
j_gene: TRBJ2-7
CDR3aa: CASAQQAYYEQYF
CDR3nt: TGTGCCAGCGCGCAACAGGCTTACTACGAGCAGTACTTC

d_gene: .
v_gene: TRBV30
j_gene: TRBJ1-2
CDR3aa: CAWRVANYGYTF
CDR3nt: TGTGCCTGGAGAGTGGCTAACTATGGCTACACCTTC

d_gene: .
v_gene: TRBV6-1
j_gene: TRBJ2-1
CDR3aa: CASSGPNEQFF
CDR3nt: TGTGCCAGTTCAGGCCCCAATGAGCAGTTCTTC

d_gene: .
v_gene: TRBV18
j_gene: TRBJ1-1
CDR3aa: CASSPQMNTEAFF
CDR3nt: TGTGCCAGCTCACCTCAGATGAACACTGAAGCTTTCTTT

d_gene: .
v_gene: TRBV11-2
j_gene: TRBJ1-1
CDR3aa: CASSWEMMDTEAFF
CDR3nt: TGTGCCAGCAGCTGGGAGATGATGGACACTGAAGCTTTCTTT

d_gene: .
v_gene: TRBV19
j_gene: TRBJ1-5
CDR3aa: CASSMRVGDNQPQHF
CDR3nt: TGTGCCAGTAGTATGAGGGTTGGGGACAATCAGCCCCAGCATTTT

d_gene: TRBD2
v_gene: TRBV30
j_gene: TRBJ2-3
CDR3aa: CAWSGPGTSGSHSTDTQYF
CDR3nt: TGTGCCTGGAGTGGACCCGGGACTAGCGGGAGCCATAGCACAGATACGCAGTATTTT

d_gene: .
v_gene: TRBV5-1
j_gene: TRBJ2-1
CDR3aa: CASSDPGRHEQFF
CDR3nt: TGCGCCAGCAGCGACCCGGGGCGGCATGAGCAGTTCTTC

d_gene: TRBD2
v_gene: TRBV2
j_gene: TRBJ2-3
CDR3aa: CASSGYTGLASYTQYF
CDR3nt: TGTGCCAGCAGTGGGTATACGGGACTAGCCTCATATACGCAGTATTTT

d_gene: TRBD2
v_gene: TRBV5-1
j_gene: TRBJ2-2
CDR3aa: CASSSSVSGAKNGELFF
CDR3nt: TGCGCCAGCAGCTCCTCCGTCAGCGGGGCCAAAAACGGGGAGCTGTTTTTT

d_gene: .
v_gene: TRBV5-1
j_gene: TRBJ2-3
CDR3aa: CASSLPGGTDTQYF
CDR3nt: TGCGCCAGTAGCTTACCAGGGGGCACAGATACGCAGTATTTT

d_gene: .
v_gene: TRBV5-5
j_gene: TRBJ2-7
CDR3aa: CASSWGPRGIYEQYF
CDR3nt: TGTGCCAGCAGCTGGGGCCCTCGTGGGATCTACGAGCAGTACTTC

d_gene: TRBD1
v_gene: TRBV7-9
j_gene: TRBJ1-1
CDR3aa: CASSLGRIQGPRGTEAFF
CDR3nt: TGTGCCAGCAGCTTAGGAAGGATACAGGGGCCGAGGGGCACTGAAGCTTTCTTT

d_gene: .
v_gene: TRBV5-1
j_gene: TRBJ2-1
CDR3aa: CASSLEGGSYNEQFF
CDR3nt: TGCGCCAGCAGCTTGGAGGGGGGCTCCTACAATGAGCAGTTCTTC

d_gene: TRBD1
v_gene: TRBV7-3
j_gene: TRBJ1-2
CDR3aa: CASSLQGADGYTF
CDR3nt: TGTGCCAGCAGCTTACAGGGGGCAGATGGCTACACCTTC

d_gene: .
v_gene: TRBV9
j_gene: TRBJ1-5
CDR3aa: CASSLRPDDQPQHF
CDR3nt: TGTGCCAGCAGCCTCCGACCCGATGATCAGCCCCAGCATTTT

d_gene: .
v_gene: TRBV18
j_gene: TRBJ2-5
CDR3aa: CASSPPSEETQYF
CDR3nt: TGTGCCAGCTCACCACCCAGCGAAGAGACCCAGTACTTC

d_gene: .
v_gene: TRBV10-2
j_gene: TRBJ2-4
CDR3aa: CASSDGGGKNIQYF
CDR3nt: TGCGCCAGCAGTGACGGAGGGGGCAAAAACATTCAGTACTTC

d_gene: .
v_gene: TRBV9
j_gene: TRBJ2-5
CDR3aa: CASSVAPWAWETQYF
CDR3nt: TGTGCCAGCAGCGTTGCCCCCTGGGCCTGGGAGACCCAGTACTTC